These 3 T cell receptor beta chains share one sample of origin, sequenced in a study of regulatory T cells in long-lasting Graves disease. Construction of the TCR beta libraries employed iRepertoire HTBI primers in conjunction with Arm-PCR of CDR3 regions. TCRdb itself ran the multiplex PCR reads through MiXCR, one entry per CDR3 protein. In the table there are hundreds of thousands of distinct CDR3 sequences, roughly a sixth of which are singletons. Documented time point: newly diagnosed GD, antithyroid drugs for less than 3 months. From RNA extracted from PBMCs, the TCR library was made. The sample consisted of peripheral blood mononuclear cells (PBMCs), taken at new diagnosis, from a patient treated with antithyroid drugs. The receptors shown here come from a female donor with Graves disease.

The table lists this clonotype with many counts. V is TRBV5-1 and J is TRBJ1-1; the D is unclear. The germline V and J ends were trimmed by 2 bases and 2 bases, with 10 bases remaining between them. Per germline, CDR1 SGHRS and CDR2 YFSETQ. The CDR3 length is 14 residues. The CDR3 DNA follows: TGCGCCAGCAGCTTTGACCGCTTTAACACTGAAGCTTTCTTT. This gives the protein CASSFDRFNTEAFF. The full variable domain, completed using reference TRBV5-1 and TRBJ1-1, is KAGVTQTPRYLIKTRGQQVTLSCSPISGHRSVSWYQQTPGQGLQFLFEYFSETQRNKGNFPGRFSGRQFSNSRSEMNVSTLELGDSALYLCASSFDRFNTEAFFGQGTRLTVV.

This sequence joins TRBV28 and TRBJ2-3, with D perhaps assigned TRBD1 or TRBD2 (5 bases each). V lost 1 base and J 0 bases, leaving 11 bases between the germline ends. This CDR3 region has 16 residues. Germline CDR1 MDHEN, CDR2 SYDVKM. CDR3 coding DNA: TGTGCCAGCAGTTTATCCCCCTGGGACAGCACAGATACGCAGTATTTT. The encoded protein is CASSLSPWDSTDTQYF.

This clonotype was seen a handful of times. The rearrangement uses TRBV5-5 and TRBJ2-2, with D possibly matching TRBD2 (5 bases). This CDR3 is 16 amino acids long. Germline CDR1 is SGHKS and CDR2 is YYEKEE (reference sequence). The V gene lost 4 bases and the J gene lost 3 bases, with 16 bases spanning the gap. The CDR3 sequence is CASSSTRAYYTGELFF. CDR3 in DNA: TGTGCCAGCAGCAGTACTAGAGCGTATTACACCGGGGAGCTGTTTTTT.